This paragraph covers one T cell receptor (beta chain) sequence. These data originate in a study of CD8+ T cells in alopecia areata. cDNA reverse transcribed from extracted RNA served as the sequencing template. The repertoire was sequenced with immunoSEQ multiplex PCR; TCRdb's copy has only in-frame clones and lacks some. The sample shows approximately 140,000 clones, over 45% of them seen only once. Separation by sorting yielded CD4+ and CD8+ T cells from PBMCs. Sequencing input: CD4+ T cells sorted from blood. The clonotype originates from a human donor with alopecia areata.

CDR3 in amino acids: CASGKLAADNEQFF. CDR3 nucleotides: TGCGCCAGTGGAAAACTAGCGGCAGACAATGAGCAGTTCTTC. The V call is TRBV5-1, the J call TRBJ2-1, with 8 bases lining up with TRBD2. With 8 bases clipped from V and 5 bases from J, the junction kept 9 bases outside the gene matches. From germline, CDR1 is SGHRS and CDR2 YFSETQ. This CDR3 is built from 14 residues.